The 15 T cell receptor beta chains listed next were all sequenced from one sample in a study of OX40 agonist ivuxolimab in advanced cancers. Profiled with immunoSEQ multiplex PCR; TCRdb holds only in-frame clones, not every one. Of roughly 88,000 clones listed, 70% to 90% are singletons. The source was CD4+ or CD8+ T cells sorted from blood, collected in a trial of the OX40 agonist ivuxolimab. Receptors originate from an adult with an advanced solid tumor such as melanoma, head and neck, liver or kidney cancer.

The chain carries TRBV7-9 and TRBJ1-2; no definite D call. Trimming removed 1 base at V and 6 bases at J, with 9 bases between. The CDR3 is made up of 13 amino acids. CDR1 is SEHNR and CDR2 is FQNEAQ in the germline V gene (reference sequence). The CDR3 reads CASSLGGNHGYTF. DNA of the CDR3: TGTGCCAGCAGCTTAGGAGGGAACCATGGCTACACCTTC.

The CDR3 DNA reads as TGTGCCAGTAGTACAGGTGTCGGAGGTGGATTCTTT. Protein product: CASSTGVGGGFF. V is TRBV19 and J is TRBJ1-1; no reliable D call. Trimming took off 4 bases at V and 14 bases at J, with 17 bases between the two ends. Germline V gene lookup returns CDR1 LNHDA and CDR2 SQIVND (reference sequence). The CDR3 contains 12 residues.

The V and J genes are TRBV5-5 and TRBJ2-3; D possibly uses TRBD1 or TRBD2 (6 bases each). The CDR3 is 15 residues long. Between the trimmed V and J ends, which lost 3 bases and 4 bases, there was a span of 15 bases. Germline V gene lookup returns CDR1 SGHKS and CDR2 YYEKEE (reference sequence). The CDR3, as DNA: TGTGCCAGCAGCTGGGGGGCGGGACGGGCAGATACGCAGTATTTT. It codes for CASSWGAGRADTQYF.

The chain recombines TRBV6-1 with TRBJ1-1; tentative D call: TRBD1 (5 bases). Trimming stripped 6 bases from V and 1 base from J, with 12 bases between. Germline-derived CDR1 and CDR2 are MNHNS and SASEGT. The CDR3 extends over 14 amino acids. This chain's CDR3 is CASSDGGGNTEAFF. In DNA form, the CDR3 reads TGTGCCAGCAGCGACGGCGGGGGGAACACTGAAGCTTTCTTT.

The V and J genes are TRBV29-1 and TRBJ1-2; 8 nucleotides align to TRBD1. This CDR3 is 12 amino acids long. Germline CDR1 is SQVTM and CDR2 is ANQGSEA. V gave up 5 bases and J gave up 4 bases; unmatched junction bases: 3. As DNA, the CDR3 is TGCAGCGTTACGGACAGGGTCTATGGCTACACCTTC. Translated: CSVTDRVYGYTF.

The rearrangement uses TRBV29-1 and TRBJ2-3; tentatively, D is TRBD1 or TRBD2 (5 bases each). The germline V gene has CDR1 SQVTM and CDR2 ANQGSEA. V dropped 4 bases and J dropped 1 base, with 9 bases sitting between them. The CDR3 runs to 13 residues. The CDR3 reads CSVGVGGTDTQYF. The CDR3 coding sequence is TGCAGCGTTGGTGTGGGGGGCACAGATACGCAGTATTTT.

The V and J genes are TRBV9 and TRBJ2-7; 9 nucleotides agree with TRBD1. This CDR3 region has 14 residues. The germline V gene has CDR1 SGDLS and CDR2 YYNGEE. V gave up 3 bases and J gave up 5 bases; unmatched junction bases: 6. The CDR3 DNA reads TGTGCCAGCAGCGACAGGACAGGGGTCCACGAGCAGTACTTC. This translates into CASSDRTGVHEQYF. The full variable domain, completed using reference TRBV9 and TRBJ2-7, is DSGVTQTPKHLITATGQRVTLRCSPRSGDLSVYWYQQSLDQGLQFLIQYYNGEERAKGNILERFSAQQFPDLHSELNLSSLELGDSALYFCASSDRTGVHEQYFGPGTRLTVT.

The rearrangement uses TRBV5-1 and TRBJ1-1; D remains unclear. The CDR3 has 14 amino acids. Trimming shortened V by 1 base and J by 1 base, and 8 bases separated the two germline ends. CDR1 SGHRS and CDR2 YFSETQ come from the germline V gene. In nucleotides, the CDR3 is TGCGCCAGCAGCTTGTATCAGGAGAACACTGAAGCTTTCTTT. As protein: CASSLYQENTEAFF.

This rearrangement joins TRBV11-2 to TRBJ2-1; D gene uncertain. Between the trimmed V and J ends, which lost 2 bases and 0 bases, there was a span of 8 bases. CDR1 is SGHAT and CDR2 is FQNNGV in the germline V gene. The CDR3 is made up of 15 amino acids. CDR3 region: CASSLIKGSYNEQFF. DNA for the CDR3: TGTGCCAGCAGCTTAATAAAGGGCTCCTACAATGAGCAGTTCTTC.

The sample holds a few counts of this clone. CDR3 sequence: CASIEGVGELFF. The CDR3 region has the DNA TGTGCCAGCATCGAAGGGGTGGGGGAGCTGTTTTTT. V gene TRBV7-8 combines with J gene TRBJ2-2; a weak D match, TRBD1 (5 bases). Trimming shortened V by 7 bases and J by 8 bases, and 11 bases separated the two germline ends. This CDR3 has 12 amino acids. The germline V gene has CDR1 SGHVS and CDR2 FQNEAQ.

The CDR3 nucleotides read TGTGCCAGCAGTCAGGGGAACGGGGAGCTGTTTTTT. Amino acids: CASSQGNGELFF. This chain uses TRBV2 with TRBJ2-2, with a weak D call TRBD1 (6 bases). There are 12 residues in the CDR3. V lost 5 bases, J lost 7 bases, and 8 bases lay in between. Germline CDR1 reads SNHLY; CDR2 reads FYNNEI.

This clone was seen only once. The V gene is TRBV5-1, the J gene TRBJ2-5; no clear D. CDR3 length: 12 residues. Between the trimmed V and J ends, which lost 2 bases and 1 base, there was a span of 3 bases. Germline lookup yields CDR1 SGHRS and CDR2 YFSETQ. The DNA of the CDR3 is TGCGCCAGCAGCTTACCCCAAGAGACCCAGTACTTC. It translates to CASSLPQETQYF.

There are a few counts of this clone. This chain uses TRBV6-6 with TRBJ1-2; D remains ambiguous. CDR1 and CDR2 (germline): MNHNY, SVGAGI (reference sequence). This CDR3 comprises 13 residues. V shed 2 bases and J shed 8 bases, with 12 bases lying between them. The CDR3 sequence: CASSYGSLEGYTF. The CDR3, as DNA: TGTGCCAGCAGTTACGGGAGCCTAGAGGGCTACACCTTC.

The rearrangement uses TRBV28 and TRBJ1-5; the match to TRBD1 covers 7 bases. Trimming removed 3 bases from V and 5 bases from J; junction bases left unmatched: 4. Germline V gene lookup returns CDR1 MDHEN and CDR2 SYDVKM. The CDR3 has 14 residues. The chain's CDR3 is CASSLGQLYQPQHF. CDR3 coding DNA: TGTGCCAGCAGTTTGGGACAGCTATATCAGCCCCAGCATTTT.

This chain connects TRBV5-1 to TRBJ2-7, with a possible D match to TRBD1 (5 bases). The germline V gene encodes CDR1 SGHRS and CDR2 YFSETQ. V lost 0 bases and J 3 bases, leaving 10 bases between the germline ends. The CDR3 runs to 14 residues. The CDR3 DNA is TGCGCCAGCAGCTTGGAGGGGCCCTACTACGAGCAGTACTTC. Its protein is CASSLEGPYYEQYF.